Below, one T cell receptor beta chain is given with its context. Clones were read by immunoSEQ multiplex PCR, and TCRdb kept only the in-frame ones, dropping some. Of tens of thousands of clones in the sample, around 84% were seen once. The data belong to a study of OX40 agonist ivuxolimab in advanced cancers. The sequence was collected from an adult with an advanced solid tumor such as melanoma, head and neck, liver or kidney cancer. Material: CD4+ or CD8+ T cells sorted from blood, obtained in a trial of the OX40 agonist ivuxolimab.

CDR3 sequence: CAIREGSNQPQHF. The DNA for the CDR3 is TGTGCCATCAGGGAGGGAAGCAATCAGCCCCAGCATTTT. V gene TRBV10-3 combines with J gene TRBJ1-5, with D uncertain. Germline CDR1 ENHRY, CDR2 SYGVKD. The CDR3 extends over 13 amino acids. Trimming removed 6 bases from V and 1 base from J, with 7 bases in between.